This TCR beta chain is from a study of CD4+ T cells in melanoma. Findings and caveats of the study: Diverse differentiation states were reported for melanoma neoantigen-specific CD4+ T cells.

With respect to this clone: What it binds is not known.

V dropped 6 bases and J dropped 8 bases, with 13 bases sitting between them. Germline V gives CDR1 GTSNPN, CDR2 SVGIG (reference sequence). CDR3 length: 11 residues. Only in-frame clones appear in the TCRdb table, and some are missing; sequencing was by immunoSEQ multiplex PCR. The table lists around 55,000 clones, more than 60% of them singletons. The receptor comes from a human donor with melanoma. The sequenced sample was tumor tissue. This sequence joins TRBV30 and TRBJ1-2; D call uncertain. The CDR3 region has the DNA TGTGCCTGTTTTGCGAGTAGCGGCTACACCTTC. Amino acid sequence: CACFASSGYTF.